The rows below give T cell receptor beta chains drawn from one sample of a study of blood T cells in healthy people across ages. Each CDR3 protein gets one entry after TCRdb re-called the 5' RACE reads with MiXCR. The sample yields 870,000 or so distinct CDR3 sequences, less than 35% seen once. Sequencing used blood. These receptor sequences come from a woman at least 80 years old in good health. Each CDR3 is given with its conserved first and last residue. Each record gives: D gene, clone size, V gene, J gene, CDR3 protein, CDR3 DNA. The D gene is left open where the match is weak. Rows may omit the clone size; those that give it use once, few, many or a size class.

.	many	TRBV12-3/TRBV12-4	TRBJ2-1	CASSLDRADDNEQFF	TGTGCCAGCAGTTTAGACAGGGCGGACGACAATGAGCAGTTCTTC
.	many	TRBV25-1	TRBJ2-7	CASSDPNGYEQYF	TGTGCCAGCAGTGACCCGAATGGGTACGAGCAGTACTTC
TRBD1	.	TRBV5-4	TRBJ2-2	CASSSGTGVTGELFF	TGTGCCAGCAGTTCCGGGACAGGGGTCACCGGGGAGCTGTTTTTT
.	many	TRBV11-2	TRBJ2-5	CASSLLQGNRGETQYF	TGTGCCAGCAGCTTACTTCAGGGGAATCGTGGAGAGACCCAGTACTTC
.	many	TRBV27	TRBJ2-5	CASSMGDNIQETQYF	TGTGCCAGCAGTATGGGTGACAACATCCAAGAGACCCAGTACTTC
TRBD1	.	TRBV7-9	TRBJ1-1	CASSLVGTGLEAFF	TGTGCCAGCAGCTTAGTAGGGACAGGGCTTGAAGCTTTCTTT
.	.	TRBV11-3	TRBJ2-1	CASSPSVGRNEQFF	TGTGCCAGCAGCCCTAGCGTGGGCCGCAATGAGCAGTTCTTC
.	.	TRBV29-1	TRBJ2-7	CSVEIADVSEQYF	TGCAGCGTTGAGATAGCCGATGTGAGCGAGCAGTACTTC
.	few	TRBV7-2	TRBJ1-1	CASSFFQPLSAEAFF	TGTGCCAGCAGCTTTTTTCAGCCTTTGTCCGCTGAAGCTTTCTTT
TRBD1	.	TRBV7-9	TRBJ1-6	CASSSRDSKSYNSPLHF	TGTGCCAGCAGCTCCCGGGACAGCAAGAGTTATAATTCACCCCTCCACTTT
TRBD1	many	TRBV5-6	TRBJ2-7	CASSPGTGPYEQYF	TGTGCCAGCAGCCCCGGGACAGGGCCCTACGAGCAGTACTTC
.	.	TRBV2	TRBJ1-5	CASRIGVGQPQHF	TGTGCCAGCAGGATCGGGGTTGGGCAGCCCCAGCATTTT
.	.	TRBV4-3	TRBJ2-5	CASSPTKGDEQYF	TGCGCCAGCAGCCCGACCAAGGGAGATGAGCAGTACTTC
.	many	TRBV20-1	TRBJ1-5	CSARDLSTSALNQPQHF	TGCAGTGCTAGAGACCTCTCTACCTCGGCCCTCAATCAGCCCCAGCATTTT
.	many	TRBV10-2	TRBJ2-5	CASSAHQETQYF	TGCGCCAGCAGTGCCCATCAAGAGACCCAGTACTTC
TRBD2	few	TRBV20-1	TRBJ2-3	CSARSISGGYTDTQYF	TGCAGTGCTAGGTCGATTAGCGGGGGGTACACAGATACGCAGTATTTT
.	few	TRBV24-1	TRBJ2-2	CATSVTGSNTGELFF	TGTGCCACCAGTGTTACAGGATCAAACACCGGGGAGCTGTTTTTT
.	many	TRBV5-1	TRBJ2-3	CASSFEGDTQYF	TGCGCCAGCAGCTTCGAGGGAGATACGCAGTATTTT
TRBD2	few	TRBV3-1	TRBJ2-3	CASSPGLAGLCSTDTQYF	TGTGCCAGCAGCCCAGGACTAGCGGGGCTTTGTAGCACAGATACGCAGTATTTT
TRBD1	.	TRBV3-1	TRBJ2-3	CASSQVVGRGPPDTQYF	TGTGCCAGCAGCCAAGTGGTTGGCAGGGGGCCCCCAGATACGCAGTATTTT
.	many	TRBV9	TRBJ2-7	CASSPTVAYEQYF	TGTGCCAGCAGCCCCACTGTTGCCTACGAGCAGTACTTC
TRBD2	many	TRBV6-2/TRBV6-3	TRBJ2-1	CASSFRVPSGGAKNEQFF	TGTGCCAGCAGTTTTCGGGTTCCTAGCGGGGGGGCAAAGAATGAGCAGTTCTTC
TRBD1	many	TRBV5-1	TRBJ2-6	CASSPRGGGSGGANVLTF	TGCGCCAGCAGCCCGCGAGGGGGCGGCTCTGGTGGGGCCAACGTCCTGACTTTC
.	few	TRBV6-5	TRBJ1-1	CASSWEGGPTEAFF	TGTGCCAGCAGTTGGGAGGGGGGGCCCACTGAAGCTTTCTTT
TRBD1	.	TRBV6-1	TRBJ1-2	CASRANVGFLGGQNSYGYTF	TGTGCCAGCAGAGCCAACGTCGGGTTCTTAGGGGGACAGAACAGCTATGGCTACACCTTC
TRBD1	many	TRBV5-1	TRBJ2-7	CASSAGTGFSYEQYF	TGCGCCAGCAGCGCCGGGACAGGGTTTTCCTACGAGCAGTACTTC
TRBD1	few	TRBV19	TRBJ2-3	CASKNRGRSTDTQYF	TGTGCCAGTAAAAACAGGGGGCGAAGCACAGATACGCAGTATTTT
.	few	TRBV20-1	TRBJ1-3	CSASWGEAGNTIYF	TGCAGTGCTAGTTGGGGGGAGGCTGGAAACACCATATATTTT